This T cell receptor beta chain was identified during a study of T-cell reconstitution after alpha-beta-depleted transplantation in children. General study results and limits: By one year post-transplant, T-cell counts and diversity largely arose from T cells that were newly produced.

This clonotype was observed a handful of times. What it recognizes is unknown. V trimming: 6 bases; J trimming: 3 bases; junction bases outside the gene matches: 3. The CDR3 has 14 residues. Germline CDR1 and CDR2: SNHLY and FYNNEI. Unique molecular identifiers were incorporated into the prepared TCRbeta library. TCRdb reanalysed the PCR reads using MiXCR and keeps one entry per CDR3 protein. The sample includes some 300,000 distinct CDR3 sequences, roughly 8.2% of them seen just once. The rearrangement uses TRBV2 and TRBJ2-7, with TRBD2 identical over 12 bases. Sequenced material: peripheral blood, taken 360 days after TCRalphabeta/CD19-depleted stem cell transplant. The receptor was isolated from a female patient between 2 and 15 years old who had a stem cell transplant for Fanconi anemia, so the T cells may come from the graft donor. CDR3 sequence reads: CASRRLAGVYEQYF. For the CDR3, the DNA is TGTGCCAGCAGGAGACTAGCGGGGGTCTACGAGCAGTACTTC.